One and the same sample provided the 12 T cell receptor beta chains below, sequenced in a study of OX40 agonist ivuxolimab in advanced cancers. Using immunoSEQ multiplex PCR, the repertoire was profiled, and TCRdb retains in-frame clones only, with some absent. In the table there are around 66,000 clones, roughly 87% of which are singletons. The sample consisted of CD4+ or CD8+ T cells sorted from blood, taken in a trial of the OX40 agonist ivuxolimab. The receptors come from an adult with an advanced solid tumor such as melanoma, head and neck, liver or kidney cancer.

The chain combines TRBV7-2 with TRBJ2-1; TRBD2 matches at 8 bases. The V segment lost 0 bases and the J segment 5 bases; nucleotides outside the gene matches: 12. The CDR3 length is 18 residues. Germline V gene data show CDR1 as SGHTA and CDR2 as FQGNSA. CDR3: CASSLALREAKGDNEQFF. The CDR3, as DNA: TGTGCCAGCAGCTTAGCGTTGCGGGAGGCGAAAGGAGACAATGAGCAGTTCTTC.

This rearrangement joins TRBV30 to TRBJ2-3; D gene uncertain. Germline-derived CDR1 and CDR2 are GTSNPN and SVGIG (reference sequence). Trimming left V 2 bases short and J 2 bases short, with 2 bases between. The length of the CDR3 is 11 residues. Written as DNA, the CDR3 is TGTGCCTGGAGTCCCACAGATACGCAGTATTTT. Its protein product is CAWSPTDTQYF.

This rearrangement joins TRBV5-1 to TRBJ2-1; D uncertain. This CDR3 has 13 amino acids. With 2 bases removed from V and 7 bases from J, the gap between germline ends came to 10 bases. Germline V gene lookup returns CDR1 SGHRS and CDR2 YFSETQ. The CDR3 region has the DNA TGCGCCAGCAGCTTTGGCCCTGGGAATGAGCAGTTCTTC. Encoded protein: CASSFGPGNEQFF.

The rearrangement links TRBV5-1 to TRBJ2-7; unclear D gene. V shed 0 bases and J shed 3 bases, with 19 bases lying between them. This CDR3 is 17 amino acids long. CDR1 SGHRS and CDR2 YFSETQ come from the germline V gene. CDR3 residues: CASSLASRLLTYYEQYF. The DNA for the CDR3 is TGCGCCAGCAGCTTGGCCAGTCGGCTACTAACGTACTACGAGCAGTACTTC.

DNA of the CDR3: TGTGCCAGCAGTATTAGGGAGTCAAACTATGGCTACACCTTC. Translation gives CASSIRESNYGYTF. The chain is built from TRBV25-1 and TRBJ1-2; D unclear. CDR3 length: 14 amino acids. Trimming left V 5 bases short and J 2 bases short, with 12 bases between. CDR1 is MGHDK, CDR2 SYGVNS, per germline.

This chain uses TRBV19 with TRBJ1-1; TRBD1 is a possible D gene (5 bases). Germline CDR1 is LNHDA and CDR2 is SQIVND (reference sequence). Trimming cost V 5 bases and J 3 bases, with 16 bases left between them. CDR3 length equals 15 residues. This chain's CDR3 is CASSDNTGAYTEAFF. In nucleotides, the CDR3 is TGTGCCAGTAGTGACAATACAGGTGCCTACACTGAAGCTTTCTTT.

The chain links TRBV5-1 to TRBJ2-5; D could derive from TRBD1 or TRBD2 (6 bases each). V shed 5 bases and J shed 5 bases, with 16 bases lying between them. The germline V gene has CDR1 SGHRS and CDR2 YFSETQ. The CDR3 extends over 14 amino acids. The CDR3 DNA follows: TGCGCCAGCAGACGAGACGGGGGCCCTGAGACCCAGTACTTC. Its translation: CASRRDGGPETQYF. Full variable domain (outside the CDR3, taken from reference TRBV5-1 and TRBJ2-5): KAGVTQTPRYLIKTRGQQVTLSCSPISGHRSVSWYQQTPGQGLQFLFEYFSETQRNKGNFPGRFSGRQFSNSRSEMNVSTLELGDSALYLCASRRDGGPETQYFGPGTRLLVL.

This chain joins TRBV7-9 and TRBJ2-1; TRBD2 matches at 10 bases. With V trimmed by 5 bases and J by 4 bases, 5 bases remained unmatched. The CDR3 runs 15 residues. The V gene's germline CDR1 is SEHNR and CDR2 FQNEAQ (reference sequence). DNA of the CDR3: TGTGCCAGCAGCATTACTAGCGGGGAGTACAATGAGCAGTTCTTC. As protein: CASSITSGEYNEQFF. Complete variable domain (other parts from reference TRBV7-9 and TRBJ2-1): DTGVSQNPRHKITKRGQNVTFRCDPISEHNRLYWYRQTLGQGPEFLTYFQNEAQLEKSRLLSDRFSAERPKGSFSTLEIQRTEQGDSAMYLCASSITSGEYNEQFFGPGTRLTVL.

V and J are TRBV5-4 and TRBJ1-5, with TRBD1 matching over 7 bases. The length of the CDR3 is 18 residues. The junction had 16 bases not matched to a gene; V was cut back by 4 bases and J by 3 bases. Germline V gives CDR1 SGHNT, CDR2 YYREEE (reference sequence). The CDR3 reads CASSITGTAEGFNQPQHF. As DNA, the CDR3 is TGTGCCAGCAGCATAACCGGGACAGCCGAGGGATTCAATCAGCCCCAGCATTTT.

This chain uses TRBV5-4 with TRBJ2-5; tentative D call: TRBD2 (5 bases). In germline, CDR1 is SGHNT, CDR2 YYREEE (reference sequence). Trimming stripped 0 bases from V and 5 bases from J, with 8 bases between. The CDR3 is made up of 13 amino acids. This CDR3 reads CASSLAGVETQYF. The CDR3 DNA sequence: TGTGCCAGCAGCTTGGCCGGGGTGGAGACCCAGTACTTC. The full variable domain, in which reference TRBV5-4 and TRBJ2-5 provide the parts outside the CDR3, is ETGVTQSPTHLIKTRGQQVTLRCSSQSGHNTVSWYQQALGQGPQFIFQYYREEENGRGNFPPRFSGLQFPNYSSELNVNALELDDSALYLCASSLAGVETQYFGPGTRLLVL.

CDR3 protein: CASSFGTRAFF. CDR3 bases: TGTGCCAGCAGTTTTGGGACTAGAGCTTTCTTT. The chain combines TRBV28 with TRBJ1-1; D is possibly TRBD1 (5 bases). V dropped 3 bases and J dropped 10 bases, with 9 bases sitting between them. CDR3 size: 11 residues. Germline V gene sequence: CDR1 MDHEN, CDR2 SYDVKM.

The rearrangement uses TRBV2 and TRBJ2-1, with D perhaps matching TRBD2 (7 bases). CDR3 length: 13 residues. The V end was cut by 1 base, the J end by 9 bases, with 10 bases between. Germline assignment: CDR1 SNHLY and CDR2 FYNNEI. Here the CDR3 reads CASSEDGGREQFF. The CDR3 DNA reads as TGTGCCAGCAGTGAAGACGGGGGGCGTGAGCAGTTCTTC. The whole variable domain, remainder taken from reference TRBV2 and TRBJ2-1, is EPEVTQTPSHQVTQMGQEVILRCVPISNHLYFYWYRQILGQKVEFLVSFYNNEISEKSEIFDDQFSVERPDGSNFTLKIRSTKLEDSAMYFCASSEDGGREQFFGPGTRLTVL.